This T cell receptor (beta chain) was profiled in a study of shared clonotypes between healthy human individuals. Background on the study: Researchers assigned three CD4 naive, three CD4 memory, two CD8 naive and one CD8 memory plate to each donor.

Replicate PCRs for sorted subsets used 200 ng DNA; this equaled tens of thousands of T cell genomes. Sequenced by immunoSEQ multiplex PCR; TCRdb stores in-frame clones only, minus some. The repertoire holds about 1.1 million clones, with about four fifths as singletons. The sequence came from a man younger than 35 in good health. Some clones in this sample may be carry-over from other donors' samples. Sequencing used memory CD4+ T cells from PBMCs. Subset described: CD45RA-negative fraction.

The CDR3 coding sequence is TGTGCCAGCAGCGTAGCGGGACTAGCGGCCGTCGGGGAGCTGTTTTTT. Its protein is CASSVAGLAAVGELFF. This chain joins TRBV9 and TRBJ2-2, with 11 bases fitting TRBD2. V was clipped by 0 bases and J by 7 bases; unmatched bases: 5. CDR3 length: 16 amino acids. From germline, CDR1 is SGDLS and CDR2 YYNGEE. The variable domain in full, completed from reference TRBV9 and TRBJ2-2, reads DSGVTQTPKHLITATGQRVTLRCSPRSGDLSVYWYQQSLDQGLQFLIQYYNGEERAKGNILERFSAQQFPDLHSELNLSSLELGDSALYFCASSVAGLAAVGELFFGEGSRLTVL.